This TCR beta chain was captured in a study of CD8 T cells in Susac syndrome. Overall study context: There were about 6 sequenced Susac syndrome patients with active disease and roughly 8 in remission.

The germline CDR1 and CDR2 sequences are WSHSY and SAAADI. This CDR3 contains 12 residues. V dropped 4 bases and J dropped 6; count of bases not matched to a gene: 2. Sequencing of TCR beta was performed on blood CD8+ T cells and on blood CD4+ T cells. TEMRA cells were FACS-enriched, and CD8+ and CD4+ T cells were isolated negatively. cDNA came from about 0.5 to 1 ug RNA primed by random hexamers. TCRdb reprocessed the immunoSEQ multiplex PCR reads with MiXCR, giving one entry per CDR3 protein. The sample has some 99,000 distinct CDR3 sequences, 90% to 95% seen once. J is TRBJ2-7 and V is TRBV10-2, with 8 bases fitting TRBD2. The TCR originated in a human donor with Susac syndrome. Sequenced input: CD4+ T cells from PBMCs. This chain's CDR3 is CASSGAGGEQYF. The CDR3 DNA is TGCGCCAGCAGTGGGGCGGGGGGCGAGCAGTACTTC.